The next 3 T cell receptor beta chains were all read from a single sample in a study of cytotoxic CD8 clonotypes in ibrutinib-treated CLL. Here immunoSEQ multiplex PCR was the method, and the copy in TCRdb shows in-frame clones only, minus some. The table lists about 68,000 clones, just over 90% of them singletons. The sample here was PBMCs, taken after 12 months of ibrutinib treatment. The receptor source for this set is a human donor with chronic lymphocytic leukemia.

The V and J genes are TRBV10-3 and TRBJ2-1; possibly TRBD2 for D (6 bases). The V end lost 6 bases, the J end lost 4 bases, and 7 bases lay between the germline ends. CDR3 length: 12 amino acids. Germline CDR1 and CDR2: ENHRY and SYGVKD. CDR3 loop: CAISGSYNEQFF. The CDR3 DNA reads TGTGCCATCAGCGGGAGTTACAATGAGCAGTTCTTC.

The chain links TRBV28 to TRBJ1-5; 9 bases are a match to TRBD1. CDR1 and CDR2 (germline): MDHEN, SYDVKM. The CDR3 consists of 16 residues. The ends lost 5 bases at V and 6 bases at J; junction bases unmatched: 11. The CDR3 sequence: CASSATPGQGGQPQHF. CDR3 bases: TGTGCCAGCAGTGCCACCCCGGGACAGGGAGGTCAGCCCCAGCATTTT.

The chain recombines TRBV2 with TRBJ2-7, with D maybe TRBD2 (6 bases). Per the germline V gene, CDR1 is SNHLY and CDR2 is FYNNEI. The CDR3 has 13 amino acids. Trimming shortened V by 7 bases and J by 6 bases, and 16 bases separated the two germline ends. CDR3 nucleotides: TGTGCCAGCACTCTAGCGAGAGCCCGCGAGCAGTACTTC. As protein: CASTLARAREQYF.